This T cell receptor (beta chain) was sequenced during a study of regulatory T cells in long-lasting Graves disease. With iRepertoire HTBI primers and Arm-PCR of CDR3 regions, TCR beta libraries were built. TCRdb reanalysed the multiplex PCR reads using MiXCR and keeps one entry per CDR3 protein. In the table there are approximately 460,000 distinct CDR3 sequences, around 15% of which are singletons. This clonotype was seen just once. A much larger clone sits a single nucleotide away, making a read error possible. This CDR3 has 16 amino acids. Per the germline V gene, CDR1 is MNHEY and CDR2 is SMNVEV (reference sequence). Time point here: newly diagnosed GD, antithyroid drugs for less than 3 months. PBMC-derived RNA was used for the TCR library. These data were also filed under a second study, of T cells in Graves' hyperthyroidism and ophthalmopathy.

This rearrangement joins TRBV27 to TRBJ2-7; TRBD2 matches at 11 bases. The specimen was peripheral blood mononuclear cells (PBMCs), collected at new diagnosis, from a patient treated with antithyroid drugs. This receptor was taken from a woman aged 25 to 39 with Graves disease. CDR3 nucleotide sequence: TGTGCCAACAGTCCACCGGGACTAGCGGCGATCCACGAGCAGTACTTC. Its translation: CANSPPGLAAIHEQYF.